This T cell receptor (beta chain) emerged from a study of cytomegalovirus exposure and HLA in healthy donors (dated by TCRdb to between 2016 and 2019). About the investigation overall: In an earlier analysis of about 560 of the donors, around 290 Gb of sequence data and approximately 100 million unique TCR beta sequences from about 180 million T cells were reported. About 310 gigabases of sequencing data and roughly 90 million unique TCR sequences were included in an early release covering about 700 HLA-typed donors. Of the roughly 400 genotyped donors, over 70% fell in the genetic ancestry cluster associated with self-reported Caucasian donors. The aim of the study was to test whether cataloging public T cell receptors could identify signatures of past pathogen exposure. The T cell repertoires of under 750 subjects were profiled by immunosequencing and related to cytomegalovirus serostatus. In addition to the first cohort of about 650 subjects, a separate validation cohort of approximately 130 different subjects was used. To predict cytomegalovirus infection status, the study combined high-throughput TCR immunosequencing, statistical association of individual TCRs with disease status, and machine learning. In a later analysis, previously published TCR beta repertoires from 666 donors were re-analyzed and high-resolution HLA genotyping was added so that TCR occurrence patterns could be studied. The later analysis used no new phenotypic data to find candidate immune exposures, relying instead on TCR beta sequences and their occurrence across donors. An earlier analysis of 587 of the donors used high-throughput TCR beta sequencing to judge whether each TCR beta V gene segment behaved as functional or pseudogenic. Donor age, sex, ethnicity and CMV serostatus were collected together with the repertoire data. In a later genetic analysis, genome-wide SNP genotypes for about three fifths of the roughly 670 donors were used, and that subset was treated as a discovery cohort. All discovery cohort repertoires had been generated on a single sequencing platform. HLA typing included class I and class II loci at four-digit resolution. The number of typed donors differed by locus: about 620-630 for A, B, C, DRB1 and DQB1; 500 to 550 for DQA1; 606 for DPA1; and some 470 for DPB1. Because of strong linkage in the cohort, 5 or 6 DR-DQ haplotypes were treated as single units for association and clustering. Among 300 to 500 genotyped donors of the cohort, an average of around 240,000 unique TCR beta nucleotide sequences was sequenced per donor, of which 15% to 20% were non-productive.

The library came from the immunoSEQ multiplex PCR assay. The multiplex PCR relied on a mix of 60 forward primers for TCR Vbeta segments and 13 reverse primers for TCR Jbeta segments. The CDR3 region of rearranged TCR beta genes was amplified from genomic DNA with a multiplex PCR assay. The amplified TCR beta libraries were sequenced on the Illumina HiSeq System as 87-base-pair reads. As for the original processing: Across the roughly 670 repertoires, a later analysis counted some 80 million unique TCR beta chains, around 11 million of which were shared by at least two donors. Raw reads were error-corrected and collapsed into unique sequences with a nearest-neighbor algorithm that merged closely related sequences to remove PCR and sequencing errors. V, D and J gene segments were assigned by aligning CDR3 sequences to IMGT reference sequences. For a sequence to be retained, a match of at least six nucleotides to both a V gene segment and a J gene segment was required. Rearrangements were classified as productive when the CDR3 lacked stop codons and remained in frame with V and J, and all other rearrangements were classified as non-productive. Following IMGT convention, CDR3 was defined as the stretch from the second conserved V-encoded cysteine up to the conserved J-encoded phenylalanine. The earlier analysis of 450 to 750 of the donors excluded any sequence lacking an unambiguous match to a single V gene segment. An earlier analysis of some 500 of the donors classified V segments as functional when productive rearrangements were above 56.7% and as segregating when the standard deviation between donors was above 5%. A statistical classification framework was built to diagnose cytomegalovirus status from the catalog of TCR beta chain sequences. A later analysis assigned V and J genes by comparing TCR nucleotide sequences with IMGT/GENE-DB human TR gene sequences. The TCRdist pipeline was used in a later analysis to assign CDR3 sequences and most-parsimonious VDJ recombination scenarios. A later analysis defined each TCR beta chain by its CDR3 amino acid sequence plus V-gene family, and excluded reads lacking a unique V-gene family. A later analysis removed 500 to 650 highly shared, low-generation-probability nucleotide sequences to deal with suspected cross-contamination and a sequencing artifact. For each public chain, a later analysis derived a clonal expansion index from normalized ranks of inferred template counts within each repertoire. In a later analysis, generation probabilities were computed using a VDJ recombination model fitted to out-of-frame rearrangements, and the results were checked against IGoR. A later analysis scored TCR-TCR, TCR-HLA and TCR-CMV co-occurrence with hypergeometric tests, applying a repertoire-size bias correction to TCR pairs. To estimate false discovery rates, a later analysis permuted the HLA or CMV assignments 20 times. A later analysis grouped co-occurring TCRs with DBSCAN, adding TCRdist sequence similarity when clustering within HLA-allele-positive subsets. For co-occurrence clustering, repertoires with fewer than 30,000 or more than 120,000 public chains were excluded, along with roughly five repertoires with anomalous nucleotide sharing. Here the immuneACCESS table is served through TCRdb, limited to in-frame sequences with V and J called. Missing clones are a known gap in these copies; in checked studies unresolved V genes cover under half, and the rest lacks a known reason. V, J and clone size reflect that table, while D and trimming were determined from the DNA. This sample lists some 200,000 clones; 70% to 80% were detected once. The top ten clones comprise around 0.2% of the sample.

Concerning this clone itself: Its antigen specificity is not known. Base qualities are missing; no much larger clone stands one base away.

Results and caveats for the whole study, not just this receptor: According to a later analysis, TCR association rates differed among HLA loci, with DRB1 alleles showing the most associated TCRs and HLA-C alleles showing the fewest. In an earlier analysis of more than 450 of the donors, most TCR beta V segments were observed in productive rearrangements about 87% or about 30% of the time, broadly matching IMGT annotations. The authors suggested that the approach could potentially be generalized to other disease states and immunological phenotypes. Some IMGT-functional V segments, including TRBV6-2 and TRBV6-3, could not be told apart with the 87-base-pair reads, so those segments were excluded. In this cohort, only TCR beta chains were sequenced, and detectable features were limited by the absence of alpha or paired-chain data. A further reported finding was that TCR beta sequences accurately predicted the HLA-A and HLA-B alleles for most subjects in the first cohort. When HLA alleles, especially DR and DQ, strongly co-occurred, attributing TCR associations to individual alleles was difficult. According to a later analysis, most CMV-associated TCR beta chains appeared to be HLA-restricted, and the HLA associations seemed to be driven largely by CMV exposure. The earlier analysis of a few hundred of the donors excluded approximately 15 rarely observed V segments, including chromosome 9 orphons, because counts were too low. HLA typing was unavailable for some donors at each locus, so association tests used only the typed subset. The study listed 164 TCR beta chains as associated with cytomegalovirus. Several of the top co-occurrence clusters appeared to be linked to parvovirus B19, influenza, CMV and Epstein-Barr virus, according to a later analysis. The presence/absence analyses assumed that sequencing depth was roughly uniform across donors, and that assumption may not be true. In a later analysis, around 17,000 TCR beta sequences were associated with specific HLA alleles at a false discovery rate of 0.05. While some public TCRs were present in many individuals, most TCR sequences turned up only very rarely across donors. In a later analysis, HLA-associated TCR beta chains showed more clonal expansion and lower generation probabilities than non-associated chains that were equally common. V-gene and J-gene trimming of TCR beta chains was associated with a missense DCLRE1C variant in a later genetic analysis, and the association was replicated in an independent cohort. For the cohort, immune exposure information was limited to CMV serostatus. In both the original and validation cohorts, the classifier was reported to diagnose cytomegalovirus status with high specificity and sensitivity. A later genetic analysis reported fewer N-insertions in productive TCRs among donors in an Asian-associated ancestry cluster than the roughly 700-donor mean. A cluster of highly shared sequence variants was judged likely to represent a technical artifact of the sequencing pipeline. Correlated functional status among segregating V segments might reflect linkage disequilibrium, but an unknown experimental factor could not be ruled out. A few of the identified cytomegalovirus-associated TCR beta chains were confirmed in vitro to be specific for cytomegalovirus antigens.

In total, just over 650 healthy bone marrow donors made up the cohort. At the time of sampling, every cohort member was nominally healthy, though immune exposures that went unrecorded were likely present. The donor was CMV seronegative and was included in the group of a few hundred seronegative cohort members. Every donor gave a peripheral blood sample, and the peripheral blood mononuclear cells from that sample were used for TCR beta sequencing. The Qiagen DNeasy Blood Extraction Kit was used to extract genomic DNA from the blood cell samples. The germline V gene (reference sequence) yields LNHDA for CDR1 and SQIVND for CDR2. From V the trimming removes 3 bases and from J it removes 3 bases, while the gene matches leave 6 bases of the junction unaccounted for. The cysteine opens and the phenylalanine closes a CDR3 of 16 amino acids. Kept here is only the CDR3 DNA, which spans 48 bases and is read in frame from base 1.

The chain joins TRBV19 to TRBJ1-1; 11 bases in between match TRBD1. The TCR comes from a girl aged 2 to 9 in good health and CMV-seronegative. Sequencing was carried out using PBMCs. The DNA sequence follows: TGTGCCAGTAGTATTGTTTGGACAGGGGGCTACACTGAAGCTTTCTTT. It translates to CASSIVWTGGYTEAFF. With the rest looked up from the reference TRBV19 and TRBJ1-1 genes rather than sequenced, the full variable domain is DGGITQSPKYLFRKEGQNVTLSCEQNLNHDAMYWYRQDPGQGLRLIYYSQIVNDFQKGDIAEGYSVSREKKESFPLTVTSAQKNPTAFYLCASSIVWTGGYTEAFFGQGTRLTVV.